This T cell receptor beta chain originates from a study of glioma-infiltrating T cells. The iRepertoire nested amplicon-rescue multiplex PCR amplified TCR alpha and beta CDR3s from RNA. In TCRdb, the multiplex PCR reads were re-called with MiXCR into one record per CDR3 protein. The table has 95,000 to 110,000 distinct CDR3 sequences, under 30% seen once. This clonotype was seen repeatedly, ten times or more. Its antigen remains unidentified. The CDR3 contains 13 residues. The ends were cut back, 7 bases at V and 0 bases at J, with 9 bases in the middle. CDR1 and CDR2 from the germline V gene are MNHNS and SASEGT. The study, taken as a whole, reports: Non-neoplastic patients had below-expected tissue-blood divergence, while all gliomas exceeded expectation.

The gene calls are TRBV6-1 and TRBJ1-1; no reliable D call. The receptor comes from a human donor with low-grade glioma or glioblastoma, undergoing nonglioma brain surgery, or in good health (not recorded which). The material sequenced was glioma tissue, nonneoplastic brain tissue, or PBMCs (not recorded which). DNA for the CDR3: TGTGCCAGCATCTGGGGAATGAACACTGAAGCTTTCTTT. Encoded protein: CASIWGMNTEAFF.